This T cell receptor (delta chain) was recorded in a study of gamma-delta T cells after stem cell transplantation. The CDR3 extends over 22 amino acids. The germline CDR1 and CDR2 sequences are GEAIGNYY and EKD. With 0 bases clipped from V and 0 bases from J, the junction kept 16 bases outside the gene matches. TCRdb re-called the RT-PCR reads with CATT. The sample yields 1,500 to 2,000 delta-chain clones, around 5.6% seen once. This clone was observed a few times. For this DNA, TCRdb reports the protein of a much larger clone, which diverges at residue 10, most likely from a read error; the protein presented here is translated directly from the DNA.

The specimen was gamma-delta T cells. This chain joins TRDV2 and TRDJ3, with 7 bases fitting TRDD3. This TCR derives from a human donor. It is not recorded whose cells these are; they may come from a transplant donor. This chain's CDR3 is CACDTPPISAGGRSWDTRQMFF. Written as DNA, the CDR3 is TGTGCCTGTGACACCCCCCCCATCAGTGCTGGGGGCCGCTCCTGGGACACCCGACAGATGTTTTTC.